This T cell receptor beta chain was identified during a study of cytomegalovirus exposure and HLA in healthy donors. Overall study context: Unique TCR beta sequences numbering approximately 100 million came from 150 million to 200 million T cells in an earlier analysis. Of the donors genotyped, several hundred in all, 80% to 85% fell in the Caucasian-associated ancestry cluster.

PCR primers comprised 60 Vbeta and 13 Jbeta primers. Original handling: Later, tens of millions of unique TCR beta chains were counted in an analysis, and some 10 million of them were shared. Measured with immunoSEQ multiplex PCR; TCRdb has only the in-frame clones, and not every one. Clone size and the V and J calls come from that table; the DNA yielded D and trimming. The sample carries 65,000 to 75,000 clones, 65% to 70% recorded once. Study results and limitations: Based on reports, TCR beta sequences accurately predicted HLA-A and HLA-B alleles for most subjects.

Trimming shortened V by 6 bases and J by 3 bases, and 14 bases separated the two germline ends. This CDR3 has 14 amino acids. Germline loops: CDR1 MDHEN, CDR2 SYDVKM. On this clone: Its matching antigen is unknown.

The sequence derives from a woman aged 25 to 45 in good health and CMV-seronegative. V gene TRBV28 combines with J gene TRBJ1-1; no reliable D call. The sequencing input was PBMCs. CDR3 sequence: CASSPGLWDTEAFF. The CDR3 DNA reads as TGTGCCAGCAGCCCAGGACTCTGGGACACTGAAGCTTTCTTT.